The clone carrying this TCR beta chain was detected a few times. RNA was isolated and reverse transcribed to cDNA, the sequencing template. The table came from immunoSEQ multiplex PCR; TCRdb's copy has only in-frame clones and leaves some out. The table has 90,000 to 150,000 clones, 53% seen once. This record belongs to a study of CD8+ T cells in alopecia areata. Background on the study: Percent of scalp involved defined treated patients' severity scores.

Treatment given: oral pan-JAK inhibitor, 5-10 mg twice daily. Germline CDR1 and CDR2: SQVTM and ANQGSEA. V lost 7 bases, J lost 4 bases, and 16 bases lay in between. The length of the CDR3 is 13 residues. The chain uses TRBV29-1 and TRBJ2-5; D is perhaps TRBD2 (7 bases). Specimen: CD4+ T cells sorted from blood, collected at week 4, from a patient treated with tofacitinib. The receptor was isolated from a human donor with alopecia areata. As DNA, the CDR3 is TGCAGCGATCAAAAGGGGGGGGCAGAGACCCAGTACTTC. It translates to CSDQKGGAETQYF.